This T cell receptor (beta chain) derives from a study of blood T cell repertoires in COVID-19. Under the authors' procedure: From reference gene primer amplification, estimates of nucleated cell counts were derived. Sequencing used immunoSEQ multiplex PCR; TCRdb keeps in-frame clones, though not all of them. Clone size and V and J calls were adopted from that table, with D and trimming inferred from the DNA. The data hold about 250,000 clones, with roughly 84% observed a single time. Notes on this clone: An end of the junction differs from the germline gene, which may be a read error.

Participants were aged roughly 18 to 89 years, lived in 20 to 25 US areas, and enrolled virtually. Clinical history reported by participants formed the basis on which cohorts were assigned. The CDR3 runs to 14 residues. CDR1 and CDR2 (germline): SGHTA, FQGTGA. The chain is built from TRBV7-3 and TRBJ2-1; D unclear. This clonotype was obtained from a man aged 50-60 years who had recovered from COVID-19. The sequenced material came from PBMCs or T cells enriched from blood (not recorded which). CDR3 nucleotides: TGTGCCAGCAGCCCGGCCAGGTCCTCCAATGAGCAGTTCTTC. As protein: CASSPARSSNEQFF.